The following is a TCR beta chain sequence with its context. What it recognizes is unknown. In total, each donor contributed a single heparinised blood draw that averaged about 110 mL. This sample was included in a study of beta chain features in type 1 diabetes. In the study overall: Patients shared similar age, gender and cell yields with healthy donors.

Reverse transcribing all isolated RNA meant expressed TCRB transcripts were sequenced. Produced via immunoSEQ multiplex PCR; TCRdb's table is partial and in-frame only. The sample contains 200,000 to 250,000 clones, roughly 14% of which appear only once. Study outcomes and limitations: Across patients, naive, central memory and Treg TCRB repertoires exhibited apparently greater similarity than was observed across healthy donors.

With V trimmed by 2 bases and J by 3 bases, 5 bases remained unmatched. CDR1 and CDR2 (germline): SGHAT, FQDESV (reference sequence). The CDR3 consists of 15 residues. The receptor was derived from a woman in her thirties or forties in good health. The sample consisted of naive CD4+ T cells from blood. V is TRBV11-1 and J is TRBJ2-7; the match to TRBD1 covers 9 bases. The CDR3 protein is CASSLPGTGNYEQYF. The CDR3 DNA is TGTGCCAGCAGCTTACCCGGGACAGGGAACTACGAGCAGTACTTC.